This T cell receptor beta chain derives from a study of blood T cells in healthy people across ages. Combining a sample-barcoded 5' primer with a J-beta primer mix, a second PCR ran for about 7 to 11 cycles. TCRdb ran MiXCR on the 5' RACE reads and lists one entry per CDR3 protein. The table includes hundreds of thousands of distinct CDR3 sequences, around 62% detected once. The CDR3 loop spans 13 amino acids. Trimming at V came to 8 bases and at J to 5 bases, leaving 6 bases not matched to a gene. Looked up from germline, CDR1 is DFQATT and CDR2 is SNEGSKA (reference sequence). The chain links TRBV20-1 to TRBJ2-1; TRBD2 matches at 10 bases. Sequenced input: blood. The TCR was taken from a man younger than 40 in good health. The CDR3, as DNA: TGCAGTCATAGCGGGGGGATCGACAATGAGCAGTTCTTC. It encodes CSHSGGIDNEQFF.